This TCR beta chain was sequenced in a study of blood T cell repertoires in COVID-19. As for the study in general: The study drew acute and convalescent COVID-19 samples from the United States, Italy and Spain. T cells, B-cell-depleted T cells, or PBMCs provided the cDNA or gDNA that served as material.

In the original analysis: From reference gene primer amplification, estimates of nucleated cell counts were derived. TCRdb's copy holds only in-frame clones and misses some; the assay was immunoSEQ multiplex PCR. That table is the source of V, J and clone size, and D and trimming were worked out from the DNA. The data hold approximately 240,000 clones, with 87% observed a single time. The germline CDR1 and CDR2 sequences are ENHRY and SYGVKD. Trimming took 3 bases from V and 1 from J, leaving 4 bases between them. The CDR3 runs to 12 residues. Participant age was roughly 18 to 95 years, and participants resided in about two dozen US areas.

Sequencing input: PBMCs or T cells enriched from blood (not recorded which). The TCR was taken from a woman aged 25-40 years with acute COVID-19. The chain is built from TRBV10-3 and TRBJ2-7, with D unclear. This CDR3 is CAISEQSYEQYF. CDR3 sequence (DNA): TGTGCCATCAGTGAACAATCCTACGAGCAGTACTTC.